The 24 T cell receptor beta chains below all came from one sample that was sequenced in a study of OX40 agonist ivuxolimab in advanced cancers. Assay used: immunoSEQ multiplex PCR; TCRdb lists only in-frame clones, some missing. The table has more than 45,000 clones, roughly 86% seen once; the top ten hold under 10%. The sequencing used CD4+ or CD8+ T cells sorted from blood, collected in a trial of the OX40 agonist ivuxolimab. These receptors originate from an adult with an advanced solid tumor such as melanoma, head and neck, liver or kidney cancer.

The genes are TRBV19 and TRBJ2-3, with 11 bases identical to TRBD2. Germline CDR1 is LNHDA and CDR2 is SQIVND (reference sequence). The CDR3 is 15 residues long. V lost 6 bases, J lost 7 bases, and 9 bases stayed unmatched. The chain's CDR3 is CASRKGGLAEYTQYF. For the CDR3, the DNA is TGTGCCAGTAGGAAAGGGGGACTAGCGGAATATACGCAGTATTTT.

V gene TRBV9 combines with J gene TRBJ2-7; D perhaps matches TRBD1 (6 bases). V was pared by 4 bases and J by 0 bases, with 11 bases between. The germline V gene has CDR1 SGDLS and CDR2 YYNGEE. The CDR3 is 14 amino acids. The DNA of the CDR3 is TGTGCCAGCAGCCCAGGGGACGCCTCCTACGAGCAGTACTTC. Its protein product is CASSPGDASYEQYF. Full variable domain (remainder filled in from reference TRBV9 and TRBJ2-7): DSGVTQTPKHLITATGQRVTLRCSPRSGDLSVYWYQQSLDQGLQFLIQYYNGEERAKGNILERFSAQQFPDLHSELNLSSLELGDSALYFCASSPGDASYEQYFGPGTRLTVT.

The V and J genes are TRBV28 and TRBJ2-6; the D gene is possibly TRBD2 (5 bases). The CDR3 totals 15 residues. The V gene lost 1 base and the J gene lost 4 bases, with 8 bases spanning the gap. Germline assignment: CDR1 MDHEN and CDR2 SYDVKM. The CDR3 loop reads CASSLYASGANVLTF. The CDR3 nucleotides read TGTGCCAGCAGTTTATACGCTAGCGGGGCCAACGTCCTGACTTTC.

This clone appeared a single time. The rearrangement joins TRBV10-3 to TRBJ2-2; D unclear. The germline gives CDR1 ENHRY, CDR2 SYGVKD. Trimming stripped 0 bases from V and 0 bases from J, with 17 bases between. This CDR3 has 19 amino acids. The CDR3 protein is CAISESFWSGQTNTGELFF. In DNA form, the CDR3 reads TGTGCCATCAGTGAGTCGTTCTGGAGTGGGCAAACGAACACCGGGGAGCTGTTTTTT.

The rearrangement links TRBV10-3 to TRBJ1-2, with D unclear. The CDR3 runs to 15 residues. V was trimmed by 2 bases and J by 7 bases, leaving 17 bases between them. The germline CDR1 and CDR2 sequences are ENHRY and SYGVKD. This CDR3 is CAISEREGHLGGYTF. The CDR3 DNA is TGTGCCATCAGTGAGCGGGAAGGTCACTTGGGTGGCTACACCTTC.

This clone was seen only a few times. The rearrangement uses TRBV11-3 and TRBJ2-3, with 9 bases fitting TRBD2. Per the germline V gene, CDR1 is SGHNT and CDR2 is YENEEA. This CDR3 is built from 16 residues. V was pared by 3 bases and J by 3 bases, with 7 bases of the junction left unmatched. This chain's CDR3 is CASSFRGRAGTDTQYF. CDR3 DNA: TGTGCCAGCAGCTTCCGCGGGAGGGCTGGTACAGATACGCAGTATTTT.

The rearrangement joins TRBV2 to TRBJ1-2; D ambiguous. Trimming pared 8 bases from V and 4 bases from J, leaving 11 bases between. Germline V lookup: CDR1 SNHLY, CDR2 FYNNEI. The CDR3 length is 12 residues. CDR3: CASWSYFYGYTF. CDR3 sequence (DNA): TGTGCCAGCTGGAGTTACTTCTATGGCTACACCTTC.

J is TRBJ2-5 and V is TRBV2; the D is unclear. V was cut by 7 bases and J by 4 bases, with 19 bases left in between. In germline, CDR1 is SNHLY, CDR2 FYNNEI. The CDR3 is 15 residues long. CDR3 DNA sequence: TGTGCCAGCAAAAACCAGGACCAAGTATCAGAGACCCAGTACTTC. It is translated as CASKNQDQVSETQYF.

The gene calls are TRBV5-1 and TRBJ2-1, with 7 nucleotides matching TRBD2. The germline V gene encodes CDR1 SGHRS and CDR2 YFSETQ. The ends lost 0 bases at V and 4 bases at J; junction bases unmatched: 7. The CDR3 covers 16 residues. CDR3 coding DNA: TGCGCCAGCAGCTTGGCTGGCGGGAGCATGTACAATGAGCAGTTCTTC. This codes for CASSLAGGSMYNEQFF.

J is TRBJ2-1 and V is TRBV11-2; D is uncertain. Trimming left V 3 bases short and J 4 bases short, with 13 bases between. CDR3 length: 15 amino acids. The germline V gene encodes CDR1 SGHAT and CDR2 FQNNGV. In DNA, the CDR3 is TGTGCCAGCAGCTTCGTGGTTACGGTGTACAATGAGCAGTTCTTC. This codes for CASSFVVTVYNEQFF.

The chain combines TRBV28 with TRBJ2-7; perhaps TRBD2 as D (7 bases). V shed 3 bases and J shed 2 bases, with 14 bases lying between them. This CDR3 is built from 15 residues. Germline CDR1 is MDHEN and CDR2 is SYDVKM. CDR3 protein: CASSFARGGTYEQYF. The CDR3 DNA is TGTGCCAGCAGTTTTGCGAGGGGGGGGACCTACGAGCAGTACTTC.

The chain combines TRBV5-6 with TRBJ2-1; maybe TRBD2 (5 bases). The CDR3 is 16 residues long. Trimming left V 0 bases short and J 4 bases short, with 14 bases between. The germline gives CDR1 SGHDT, CDR2 YYEEEE. The CDR3, as DNA: TGTGCCAGCAGCTTGGGGCTACTAGTGAGTTACAATGAGCAGTTCTTC. Translated: CASSLGLLVSYNEQFF.

This chain joins TRBV6-5 and TRBJ2-3; 9 nucleotides align to TRBD2. Germline values: CDR1 MNHEY, CDR2 SVGAGI. CDR3 length equals 14 residues. Trimming took 7 bases from V and 5 from J; bases not matched to a gene: 7. The CDR3 DNA sequence: TGTGCCAGCAAGTTAGCGGGAGCTCAAGATACGCAGTATTTT. Its protein is CASKLAGAQDTQYF.

This clone has just one count. The chain carries TRBV19 and TRBJ2-1; TRBD2 matches at 10 bases. Per the germline V gene, CDR1 is LNHDA and CDR2 is SQIVND (reference sequence). The CDR3 is 15 amino acids. V was clipped by 3 bases and J by 8 bases; unmatched bases: 7. CDR3 bases: TGTGCCAGTAGTATGCTAGCGGGAGTCTCCGATGAGCAGTTCTTC. It yields the protein CASSMLAGVSDEQFF.

The rearrangement joins TRBV28 to TRBJ2-7; TRBD2 agrees at 7 bases. CDR1 MDHEN and CDR2 SYDVKM come from the germline V gene. This CDR3 has 14 residues. The V and J ends lost 11 bases and 2 bases, in that order; junction bases with no gene match: 12. The chain's CDR3 is CAVPGRVPPYEQYF. The CDR3 region has the DNA TGTGCCGTGCCTGGGAGGGTACCACCCTACGAGCAGTACTTC.

The V call is TRBV2, the J call TRBJ1-1; weak D call: TRBD1 (5 bases). From germline, CDR1 is SNHLY and CDR2 FYNNEI. This CDR3 region has 12 residues. The V end was cut by 7 bases, the J end by 7 bases, with 13 bases between. The CDR3: CASTDNAREAFF. The CDR3 nucleotides read TGTGCCAGCACGGACAACGCACGTGAAGCTTTCTTT. Using reference TRBV2 and TRBJ1-1 for the parts outside the CDR3, the full variable domain is EPEVTQTPSHQVTQMGQEVILRCVPISNHLYFYWYRQILGQKVEFLVSFYNNEISEKSEIFDDQFSVERPDGSNFTLKIRSTKLEDSAMYFCASTDNAREAFFGQGTRLTVV.

The chain uses TRBV11-2 and TRBJ2-7; the D is unclear. Germline V gene data show CDR1 as SGHAT and CDR2 as FQNNGV. The CDR3 is made up of 15 amino acids. The germline V and J ends were trimmed by 5 bases and 2 bases, with 16 bases remaining between them. CDR3 nucleotide sequence: TGTGCCAGCAGCCGAGACGGCGAAGGTCCCTACGAGCAGTACTTC. This codes for CASSRDGEGPYEQYF. The full variable domain, rest sourced from reference TRBV11-2 and TRBJ2-7, is EAGVAQSPRYKIIEKRQSVAFWCNPISGHATLYWYQQILGQGPKLLIQFQNNGVVDDSQLPKDRFSAERLKGVDSTLKIQPAKLEDSAVYLCASSRDGEGPYEQYFGPGTRLTVT.

This chain links TRBV4-1 with TRBJ2-3; 7 bases are shared with TRBD2. From germline, CDR1 is MGHRA and CDR2 YSYEKL. The ends lost 6 bases at V and 2 bases at J; junction bases unmatched: 17. The length of the CDR3 is 18 residues. CDR3 nucleotides: TGCGCCAGCAGTTGGGGGGGAGGGGCCCCCATTTCCACAGATACGCAGTATTTT. This gives the protein CASSWGGGAPISTDTQYF.

J is TRBJ2-7 and V is TRBV7-2, with 10 positions matching TRBD1. The CDR3 runs 15 residues. Germline V CDR1 and CDR2: SGHTA, FQGNSA. V dropped 8 bases and J dropped 2; count of bases not matched to a gene: 9. The CDR3 nucleotides read TGTGCCAGCCGAGAACCGGGACAGGGGACCTACGAGCAGTACTTC. Its translation: CASREPGQGTYEQYF.

The J gene is TRBJ2-7, the V gene TRBV5-1; TRBD2 matches 9 bases. CDR3 length equals 15 residues. The V and J ends lost 5 bases and 7 bases, in that order; junction bases with no gene match: 13. Germline V gives CDR1 SGHRS, CDR2 YFSETQ. The CDR3 loop is CASSPGGRGRVEQYF. Here the CDR3 DNA reads TGCGCCAGCAGTCCAGGCGGGAGGGGCAGGGTGGAGCAGTACTTC. Supplemented by reference TRBV5-1 and TRBJ2-7, the full variable domain reads KAGVTQTPRYLIKTRGQQVTLSCSPISGHRSVSWYQQTPGQGLQFLFEYFSETQRNKGNFPGRFSGRQFSNSRSEMNVSTLELGDSALYLCASSPGGRGRVEQYFGPGTRLTVT.

The CDR3 nucleotides read TGTGCCTGGAGTGTATCAACAGCCGGGACTGGCTACACCTTC. It yields the protein CAWSVSTAGTGYTF. The chain joins TRBV30 to TRBJ1-2, with a possible D match to TRBD1 (5 bases). With 0 bases removed from V and 7 bases from J, the gap between germline ends came to 15 bases. Germline V CDR1 and CDR2: GTSNPN, SVGIG (reference sequence). The CDR3 is 14 residues long.

The chain carries TRBV27 and TRBJ1-1, with TRBD1 matching 7 bases. Germline CDR1 MNHEY, CDR2 SMNVEV (reference sequence). V trimming: 3 bases; J trimming: 5 bases; junction bases outside the gene matches: 9. This CDR3 contains 15 residues. In nucleotides, the CDR3 is TGTGCCAGCAGTTTTCGAAATTACAGGGGTACTGAAGCTTTCTTT. Translation: CASSFRNYRGTEAFF.

V is TRBV18 and J is TRBJ1-5; D is ambiguous. V was shortened by 2 bases and J by 3 bases, with 8 bases between the two germline ends. CDR1 and CDR2 from the germline V gene are KGHSH and LQKENI. The CDR3 runs to 14 residues. The CDR3 loop reads CASSPELNNQPQHF. The CDR3 DNA reads as TGTGCCAGCTCACCAGAGTTGAACAATCAGCCCCAGCATTTT.

This chain connects TRBV27 to TRBJ1-2, with D perhaps TRBD1 (5 bases). The CDR3 is 12 residues long. The ends were cut back, 6 bases at V and 8 bases at J, with 13 bases in the middle. Germline lookup yields CDR1 MNHEY and CDR2 SMNVEV (reference sequence). CDR3 coding DNA: TGTGCCAGCAGGCAGGGTTGGGAGGGCTACACCTTC. Its translation is CASRQGWEGYTF.